The 21 T cell receptor beta chains given below trace back to one sample, sequenced in a study of cytomegalovirus exposure and HLA in healthy donors. PCR was performed using 60 Vbeta and 13 Jbeta primers. Measured with immunoSEQ multiplex PCR; TCRdb has only the in-frame clones, and not every one. Of 150,000 to 200,000 clones in the sample, over 9.5% were seen once. Sequencing used PBMCs. The origin of the receptors is a man aged 45 to 65 in good health and CMV-seropositive.

The chain combines TRBV5-1 with TRBJ2-5; TRBD2 matches 9 bases. CDR1 is SGHRS and CDR2 is YFSETQ in the germline V gene. CDR3 size: 18 residues. V shed 1 base, J shed 3 bases, and the junction held 13 bases outside the gene matches. The CDR3 loop reads CASSLLGLAGRGEETQYF. In nucleotides, the CDR3 is TGCGCCAGCAGCTTGCTGGGACTAGCTGGGCGGGGCGAAGAGACCCAGTACTTC.

The gene calls are TRBV28 and TRBJ2-5; TRBD2 matches at 7 bases. The CDR3 is 13 amino acids. V trimming: 5 bases; J trimming: 3 bases; junction bases outside the gene matches: 3. Germline-derived CDR1 and CDR2 are MDHEN and SYDVKM. This CDR3 is CASSQAGEETQYF. The CDR3 nucleotides are TGTGCCAGCAGTCAGGCGGGGGAAGAGACCCAGTACTTC.

The chain has TRBV7-9 and TRBJ1-4; the match to TRBD1 covers 8 bases. The J segment lost 6 bases and the V segment lost 5 bases, leaving 8 bases of the junction unmatched. Germline V gene lookup returns CDR1 SEHNR and CDR2 FQNEAQ (reference sequence). The CDR3 totals 15 residues. This CDR3 is CASSIIRGQDEKLFF. The CDR3 region has the DNA TGTGCCAGCAGCATCATCAGGGGGCAGGATGAAAAACTGTTTTTT.

This chain uses TRBV10-1 with TRBJ1-1, with D possibly TRBD1 on 6 matching bases. CDR1 and CDR2 from the germline V gene are WNHNN and SYGVQD (reference sequence). V was clipped by 4 bases and J by 1 base, with 10 bases between them. The CDR3 is 14 residues long. The CDR3 region has the DNA TGCGCCAGCAGTGGGACACAGGGGAACACTGAAGCTTTCTTT. It specifies CASSGTQGNTEAFF.

This clone was detected a few times. The rearrangement uses TRBV2 and TRBJ1-6; D gene unclear. The CDR3 consists of 16 residues. Trimming left V 5 bases short and J 0 bases short, with 11 bases between. Per germline, CDR1 SNHLY and CDR2 FYNNEI. CDR3 bases: TGTGCCAGCAGTAAAACAGATGGCTCCTATAATTCACCCCTCCACTTT. This codes for CASSKTDGSYNSPLHF.

In its sample, this clone was seen a few times. The V and J genes are TRBV9 and TRBJ2-1, with D possibly being TRBD2 (5 bases). The V gene's germline CDR1 is SGDLS and CDR2 YYNGEE. V was shortened by 0 bases and J by 7 bases, with 17 bases between the two germline ends. The CDR3 is 16 amino acids. The CDR3 nucleotides are TGTGCCAGCAGCGTAGGGATGGGCGGGCTTGTTAATGAGCAGTTCTTC. Its translation is CASSVGMGGLVNEQFF.

This clone has only a few counts. This chain joins TRBV2 and TRBJ2-2; possibly TRBD2 for D (6 bases). CDR1 is SNHLY and CDR2 is FYNNEI in the germline V gene. V lost 9 bases and J lost 5, with 10 bases in between. There are 12 residues in the CDR3. CDR3 residues: CASRGLTGELFF. The CDR3 nucleotides are TGTGCCAGTCGGGGGTTGACCGGGGAGCTGTTTTTT.

There are a few counts of this clone. The chain uses TRBV5-1 and TRBJ2-2, with 9 bases aligning to TRBD1. CDR1 SGHRS and CDR2 YFSETQ come from the germline V gene. The V segment lost 4 bases and the J segment 4 bases; nucleotides outside the gene matches: 8. The CDR3 contains 16 residues. The CDR3 nucleotides read TGCGCCAGCAGCGGGGGGGGACAGGGCCTCACCGGGGAGCTGTTTTTT. Translation gives CASSGGGQGLTGELFF.

This clone was counted at least ten times. The V and J genes are TRBV5-4 and TRBJ1-5, with D unresolved. Germline CDR1 and CDR2: SGHNT and YYREEE (reference sequence). V was trimmed by 0 bases and J by 7 bases, leaving 11 bases between them. The CDR3 consists of 14 residues. The DNA for the CDR3 is TGTGCCAGCAGCTTGGATGGAGGGATGCAGCCCCAGCATTTT. It is translated as CASSLDGGMQPQHF. The entire variable domain, with the rest obtained from reference TRBV5-4 and TRBJ1-5, is as follows: ETGVTQSPTHLIKTRGQQVTLRCSSQSGHNTVSWYQQALGQGPQFIFQYYREEENGRGNFPPRFSGLQFPNYSSELNVNALELDDSALYLCASSLDGGMQPQHFGDGTRLSIL.

The chain is built from TRBV6-1 and TRBJ2-7, with TRBD2 matching 9 bases. The CDR3 is 17 residues long. Germline trimming cut 2 bases from V and 0 bases from J; bases unmatched to any gene: 8. Per germline, CDR1 MNHNS and CDR2 SASEGT. CDR3 residues: CASSERSGGLFSYEQYV. Written as DNA, the CDR3 is TGTGCCAGCAGTGAACGCAGCGGGGGGCTCTTCTCCTACGAGCAGTACGTC.

The V gene is TRBV29-1, the J gene TRBJ2-1, with D tentatively TRBD2 (6 bases). Germline lookup yields CDR1 SQVTM and CDR2 ANQGSEA. Trimming shortened V by 1 base and J by 6 bases, and 13 bases separated the two germline ends. The CDR3 runs to 14 residues. CDR3 region: CSVEVRKAGNEQFF. The CDR3 bases are TGCAGCGTTGAAGTTAGGAAAGCGGGCAATGAGCAGTTCTTC.

V usage is TRBV9 and J usage is TRBJ2-1, with D possibly TRBD1 on 5 matching bases. Germline CDR1 is SGDLS and CDR2 is YYNGEE. The CDR3 extends over 14 amino acids. V lost 0 bases and J lost 8, with 12 bases in between. The CDR3 sequence is CASSVVGADDEQFF. CDR3 in DNA: TGTGCCAGCAGCGTAGTTGGGGCAGACGATGAGCAGTTCTTC.

The genes are TRBV7-2 and TRBJ2-3, with D possibly matching TRBD2 (7 bases). Trimming removed 5 bases from V and 2 bases from J, with 17 bases in between. The CDR3 covers 16 residues. CDR1 is SGHTA and CDR2 is FQGNSA in the germline V gene. CDR3 sequence (DNA): TGTGCCAGCAGCGCAGTGGCGGGGGCCCTCACAGATACGCAGTATTTT. This gives the protein CASSAVAGALTDTQYF.

This sequence joins TRBV18 and TRBJ1-1, with D uncertain. V lost 5 bases, J lost 0 bases, and 10 bases lay in between. This CDR3 contains 14 residues. Germline V lookup: CDR1 KGHSH, CDR2 LQKENI. The chain's CDR3 is CASSRTDMNTEAFF. CDR3 nucleotides: TGTGCCAGCTCAAGGACTGATATGAACACTGAAGCTTTCTTT.

This clone has just a few counts. This rearrangement joins TRBV15 to TRBJ1-5; the D is unclear. Trimming removed 5 bases at V and 9 bases at J, with 14 bases between. The CDR3 runs 13 residues. From germline, CDR1 is LNHNV and CDR2 YYDKDF (reference sequence). CDR3 nucleotide sequence: TGTGCCACCAGCCCGACAAGCCAATCGCCCCAGCATTTT. Translating gives CATSPTSQSPQHF.

The chain joins TRBV19 to TRBJ1-5; 8 bases match TRBD1. V shed 9 bases, J shed 2 bases, and the junction held 3 bases outside the gene matches. CDR1 is LNHDA and CDR2 is SQIVND in the germline V gene (reference sequence). The CDR3 covers 13 residues. As DNA, the CDR3 is TGTGCCAGCCAGGGACAGGGCAATCAGCCCCAGCATTTT. This codes for CASQGQGNQPQHF.

The V and J genes are TRBV5-1 and TRBJ2-5, with D tentatively TRBD2 (5 bases). This CDR3 contains 13 residues. Germline CDR1 and CDR2: SGHRS and YFSETQ. The ends were cut back, 5 bases at V and 4 bases at J, with 12 bases in the middle. The DNA for the CDR3 is TGCGCCAGCAGGGCTAGCAGCCCAGAGACCCAGTACTTC. Its translation is CASRASSPETQYF.

In this sample, this clone turned up a few times. The chain is built from TRBV4-3 and TRBJ2-1; 11 bases agree with TRBD2. Germline CDR1 and CDR2: LGHNA and YSLEER. The CDR3 consists of 16 residues. V lost 3 bases to trimming and J lost 5 bases; unmatched junction nucleotides: 6. CDR3: CASSQLAGGPHNEQFF. CDR3 nucleotides: TGCGCCAGCAGCCAGTTAGCGGGGGGGCCCCACAATGAGCAGTTCTTC.

The chain recombines TRBV5-1 with TRBJ1-3; D is perhaps TRBD1 (6 bases). The CDR3 extends over 14 amino acids. Germline CDR1 SGHRS, CDR2 YFSETQ. V was pared by 4 bases and J by 1 base, with 9 bases between. DNA of the CDR3: TGCGCCAGCAGCCGACAGGAATCTGGAAACACCATATATTTT. Its translation: CASSRQESGNTIYF.

V usage is TRBV5-1 and J usage is TRBJ2-7, with 9 bases lining up with TRBD1. V trimming: 3 bases; J trimming: 7 bases; junction bases outside the gene matches: 5. The CDR3 is 13 amino acids. Germline assignment: CDR1 SGHRS and CDR2 YFSETQ. The CDR3 nucleotides read TGCGCCAGCAGCTGGACAGGGGTGGAAGAGCAGTACGTC. This gives the protein CASSWTGVEEQYV.

This clone was seen only a few times. This chain connects TRBV11-3 to TRBJ2-1; tentatively, D is TRBD1 (5 bases). V lost 6 bases and J lost 8, with 5 bases in between. The CDR3 contains 10 residues. Germline V gene sequence: CDR1 SGHNT, CDR2 YENEEA. The CDR3 loop is CASRGHEQFF. For the CDR3, the DNA is TGTGCCAGCAGGGGGCATGAGCAGTTCTTC.